The 21 T cell receptor beta chains given below trace back to one sample, sequenced in a study of blood T cell repertoires in COVID-19. The assay was immunoSEQ multiplex PCR, and TCRdb's table has in-frame clones only and misses some. The table lists about 50,000 clones, just over 85% of them singletons. Sequencing was done on a sample of peripheral blood. The receptors originated from an elderly woman with COVID-19, enrolled during active disease.

This chain connects TRBV2 to TRBJ1-1; D call uncertain. V was shortened by 10 bases and J by 5 bases, with 17 bases between the two germline ends. The CDR3 has 13 residues. In germline, CDR1 is SNHLY, CDR2 FYNNEI. The CDR3, as DNA: TGTGCCACCCAATCACACCCGGGGACTGAAGCTTTCTTT. Translating it yields CATQSHPGTEAFF.

The chain uses TRBV29-1 and TRBJ1-1, with D tentatively TRBD1 (5 bases). This CDR3 has 14 residues. Germline V lookup: CDR1 SQVTM, CDR2 ANQGSEA. V was cut by 7 bases and J by 1 base, with 16 bases left in between. The CDR3 spells CSAYDGGTNTEAFF. The CDR3 DNA reads TGCAGCGCCTACGACGGCGGGACGAACACTGAAGCTTTCTTT.

The chain employs TRBV3-1 (or the pseudogene TRBV3-2) and TRBJ1-1; TRBD1 is a possible D gene (5 bases). This CDR3 has 15 residues. CDR1 is LGHDT, CDR2 YNNKEL, per germline (reference sequence). The V gene lost 1 base and the J gene lost 4 bases, with 13 bases spanning the gap. CDR3 protein: CASSQVRQLGTEAFF. CDR3 DNA: TGTGCCAGCAGCCAAGTTAGACAGCTCGGCACTGAAGCTTTCTTT.

CDR3 nucleotides: TGTGCCACCGGTCGAGGACAGGGAAACAATGAGCAGTTCTTC. It codes for CATGRGQGNNEQFF. This chain joins TRBV24-1 and TRBJ2-1; 8 bases are a match to TRBD1. The CDR3 covers 14 residues. Germline CDR1 KGHDR, CDR2 SFDVKD. V trimming: 9 bases; J trimming: 5 bases; junction bases outside the gene matches: 8.

The chain links TRBV28 to TRBJ2-5; perhaps TRBD1 as D (6 bases). The CDR3 sequence is 16 residues long. The V gene lost 6 bases and the J gene lost 3 bases, with 20 bases spanning the gap. Per germline, CDR1 MDHEN and CDR2 SYDVKM. CDR3 sequence (DNA): TGTGCCAGCAGCCTGACCCCAAACAGGGTGGAAGAGACCCAGTACTTC. It specifies CASSLTPNRVEETQYF.

This chain joins TRBV6-5 and TRBJ2-4; 7 nucleotides align to TRBD1. CDR1 MNHEY and CDR2 SVGAGI come from the germline V gene. This CDR3 spans 15 amino acids. The J segment lost 1 base and the V segment lost 5 bases, leaving 5 bases of the junction unmatched. The CDR3 region is CASSTNRGAKNIQYF. CDR3 bases: TGTGCCAGCAGTACAAACAGGGGCGCCAAAAACATTCAGTACTTC.

The gene calls are TRBV5-1 and TRBJ2-6; D is ambiguous. Trimming stripped 4 bases from V and 0 bases from J, with 8 bases between. The CDR3 loop spans 15 amino acids. CDR1 and CDR2 from the germline V gene are SGHRS and YFSETQ. The CDR3 sequence: CASSPWSSGANVLTF. The DNA of the CDR3 is TGCGCCAGCAGCCCGTGGAGCTCTGGGGCCAACGTCCTGACTTTC.

V is TRBV20-1 and J is TRBJ1-1; 7 bases align to TRBD1. V lost 3 bases and J lost 2; bases outside the gene matches: 6. The germline V gene has CDR1 DFQATT and CDR2 SNEGSKA (reference sequence). The CDR3 is 14 amino acids. CDR3 sequence: CSASKGASNTEAFF. In DNA, the CDR3 is TGCAGTGCTAGTAAGGGGGCTTCTAACACTGAAGCTTTCTTT.

V gene TRBV7-2 combines with J gene TRBJ2-1, with 15 bases that match TRBD2. The CDR3 runs to 16 residues. CDR1 and CDR2 (germline): SGHTA, FQGNSA. The trim removed 3 bases at V and 3 bases at J, leaving 0 bases unmatched. The DNA of the CDR3 is TGTGCCAGCAGCTTGGGACTAGCGGGGGGCTACAATGAGCAGTTCTTC. Protein product: CASSLGLAGGYNEQFF.

The chain carries TRBV18 and TRBJ2-7; 8 nucleotides match TRBD1. Trimming removed 5 bases from V and 3 bases from J; junction bases left unmatched: 6. Germline V gene sequence: CDR1 KGHSH, CDR2 LQKENI. CDR3 size: 14 residues. CDR3 sequence reads: CASSIRTGIYEQYF. The CDR3 coding sequence is TGTGCCAGCTCAATCCGGACAGGGATCTACGAGCAGTACTTC.

The J gene is TRBJ1-2, the V gene TRBV5-8, with 8 bases fitting TRBD1. Trimming cost V 4 bases and J 4 bases; bases outside gene matches: 6. CDR3 length equals 14 residues. CDR1 and CDR2 (germline): SGHTS, YDEGEE. The CDR3 sequence: CASSNGQGPYGYTF. The CDR3 DNA reads TGTGCCAGCAGCAACGGACAGGGCCCCTATGGCTACACCTTC.

The chain carries TRBV4-1 and TRBJ2-5, with 8 bases lining up with TRBD2. Losses at the gene ends were 0 bases for V and 2 bases for J; bases not matched to a gene: 11. Per germline, CDR1 MGHRA and CDR2 YSYEKL. CDR3 length: 18 residues. As DNA, the CDR3 is TGCGCCAGCAGCCAAGATCAGCACGGGGGGGCCTGGCAAGAGACCCAGTACTTC. Its protein is CASSQDQHGGAWQETQYF.

V is TRBV11-2 and J is TRBJ1-4, with a possible D match to TRBD1 (6 bases). V lost 6 bases to trimming and J lost 11 bases, with 19 bases between them. The CDR3 length is 14 residues. Germline V gene sequence: CDR1 SGHAT, CDR2 FQNNGV. This chain's CDR3 is CASSSTGYRGKLFF. The CDR3 nucleotides are TGTGCCAGCAGTTCCACAGGGTATCGCGGGAAACTGTTTTTT.

The rearrangement uses TRBV6-5 and TRBJ2-3; TRBD1 is a possible D gene (5 bases). Trimming shortened V by 7 bases and J by 6 bases, and 17 bases separated the two germline ends. The CDR3 has 14 amino acids. Germline V gives CDR1 MNHEY, CDR2 SVGAGI. The CDR3 DNA follows: TGTGCCAGCATTGCCAAGGGGTACGGTGATACGCAGTATTTT. Amino acids: CASIAKGYGDTQYF.

The genes are TRBV4-2 and TRBJ2-6; 8 nucleotides agree with TRBD1. The CDR3 contains 17 residues. J gave up 0 bases and V 3 bases, and 4 bases lay outside the gene matches. Germline CDR1 LGHNA, CDR2 YNFKEQ. DNA of the CDR3: TGTGCCAGCAGCCACACAGGGGGTAACTCTGGGGCCAACGTCCTGACTTTC. Translated: CASSHTGGNSGANVLTF.

The chain employs TRBV2 and TRBJ2-3; no firm D call. V shed 3 bases and J shed 0 bases, with 7 bases lying between them. Germline CDR1 is SNHLY and CDR2 is FYNNEI. The CDR3 covers 14 residues. The CDR3 region has the DNA TGTGCCAGCAGTGATACAGAGAGCACAGATACGCAGTATTTT. It encodes CASSDTESTDTQYF. The full variable domain, rest sourced from reference TRBV2 and TRBJ2-3, is EPEVTQTPSHQVTQMGQEVILRCVPISNHLYFYWYRQILGQKVEFLVSFYNNEISEKSEIFDDQFSVERPDGSNFTLKIRSTKLEDSAMYFCASSDTESTDTQYFGPGTRLTVL.

This clone is labeled medium-sized. Other DNA variants within this sample encode the same CDR3. The rearrangement uses TRBV3-1 (or the pseudogene TRBV3-2) and TRBJ1-6, with a possible D match to TRBD1 (5 bases). CDR1 is LGHDT, CDR2 YNNKEL, per germline (reference sequence). The CDR3 consists of 18 residues. V was cut by 1 base and J by 7 bases, with 20 bases left in between. CDR3 sequence (DNA): TGTGCCAGCAGCCAAGTCACCGCCAGGGCGGTTCTAAATTCACCCCTCCACTTT. It encodes CASSQVTARAVLNSPLHF.

The chain links TRBV19 to TRBJ1-1; D may be TRBD1 (5 bases). This CDR3 region has 14 residues. CDR1 and CDR2 (germline): LNHDA, SQIVND (reference sequence). V shed 5 bases and J shed 6 bases, with 16 bases lying between them. The CDR3 DNA is TGTGCCAGTAGTTCAGGACTCGGGGGGGCTGAAGCTTTCTTT. This encodes CASSSGLGGAEAFF.

V is TRBV6-4 and J is TRBJ1-1; possibly TRBD1 for D (5 bases). This CDR3 contains 13 residues. CDR1 and CDR2 from the germline V gene are MRHNA and SNTAGT. Trimming pared 6 bases from V and 0 bases from J, leaving 8 bases between. In DNA form, the CDR3 reads TGTGCCAGCAGCGCGACAGTGAACACTGAAGCTTTCTTT. This gives the protein CASSATVNTEAFF.

This rearrangement joins TRBV27 to TRBJ1-3; D gene uncertain. The CDR3 loop spans 16 amino acids. CDR1 and CDR2 from the germline V gene are MNHEY and SMNVEV (reference sequence). Trimming cost V 2 bases and J 2 bases, with 13 bases left between them. The CDR3 reads CASSLAANNAGNTIYF. Here the CDR3 DNA reads TGTGCCAGCAGTTTAGCGGCGAATAATGCTGGAAACACCATATATTTT.

This clone is a singleton in its sample. The CDR3 coding sequence is TGTGCCAGTAGCGGGACACATGGGGAGACCCAGTACTTC. Its protein product is CASSGTHGETQYF. V gene TRBV19 combines with J gene TRBJ2-5; D may be TRBD1 (6 bases). Germline CDR1 reads LNHDA; CDR2 reads SQIVND (reference sequence). The V gene lost 6 bases and the J gene lost 5 bases, with 13 bases spanning the gap. This CDR3 region has 13 residues.